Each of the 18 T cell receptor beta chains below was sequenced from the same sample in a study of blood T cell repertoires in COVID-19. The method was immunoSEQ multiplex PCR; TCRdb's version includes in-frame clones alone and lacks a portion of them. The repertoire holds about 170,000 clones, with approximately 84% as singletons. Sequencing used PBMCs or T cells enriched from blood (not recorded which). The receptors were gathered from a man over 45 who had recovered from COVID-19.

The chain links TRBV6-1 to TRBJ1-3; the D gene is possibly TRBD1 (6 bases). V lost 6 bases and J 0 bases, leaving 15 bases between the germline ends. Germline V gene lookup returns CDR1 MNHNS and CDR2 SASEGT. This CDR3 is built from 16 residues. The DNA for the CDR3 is TGTGCCAGCAGCGAAACCACAGGGAGCTCTGGAAACACCATATATTTT. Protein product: CASSETTGSSGNTIYF.

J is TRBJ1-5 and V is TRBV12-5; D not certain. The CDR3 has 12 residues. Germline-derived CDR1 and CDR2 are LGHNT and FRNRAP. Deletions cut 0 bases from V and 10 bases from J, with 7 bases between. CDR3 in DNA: TGTGCTAGTGGTTTGGTATCGGGACCCCAGCATTTT. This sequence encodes CASGLVSGPQHF.

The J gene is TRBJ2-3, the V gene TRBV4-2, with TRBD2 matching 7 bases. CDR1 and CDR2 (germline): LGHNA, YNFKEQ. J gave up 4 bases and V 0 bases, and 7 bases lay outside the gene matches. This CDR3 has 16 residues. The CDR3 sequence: CASSQEGQGGPDTQYF. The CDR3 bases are TGTGCCAGCAGCCAAGAGGGGCAGGGAGGGCCAGATACGCAGTATTTT.

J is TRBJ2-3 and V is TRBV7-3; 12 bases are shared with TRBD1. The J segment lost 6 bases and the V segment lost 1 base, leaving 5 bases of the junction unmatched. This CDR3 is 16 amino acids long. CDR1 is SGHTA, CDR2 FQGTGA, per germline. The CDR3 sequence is CASSLKGTGGSDTQYF. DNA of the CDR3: TGTGCCAGCAGCTTAAAAGGGACAGGGGGCTCGGATACGCAGTATTTT.

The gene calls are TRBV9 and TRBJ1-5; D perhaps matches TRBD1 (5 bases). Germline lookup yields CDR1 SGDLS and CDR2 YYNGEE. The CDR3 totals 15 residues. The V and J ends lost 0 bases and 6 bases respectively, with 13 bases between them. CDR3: CASSVAPAGPQPQHF. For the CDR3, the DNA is TGTGCCAGCAGCGTAGCTCCCGCAGGGCCTCAGCCCCAGCATTTT. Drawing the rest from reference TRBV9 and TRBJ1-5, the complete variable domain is DSGVTQTPKHLITATGQRVTLRCSPRSGDLSVYWYQQSLDQGLQFLIQYYNGEERAKGNILERFSAQQFPDLHSELNLSSLELGDSALYFCASSVAPAGPQPQHFGDGTRLSIL.

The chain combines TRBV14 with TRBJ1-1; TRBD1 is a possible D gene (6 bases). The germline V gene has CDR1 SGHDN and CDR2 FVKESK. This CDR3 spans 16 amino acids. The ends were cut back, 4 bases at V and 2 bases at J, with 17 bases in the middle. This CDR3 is CASSPGQPYYNTEAFF. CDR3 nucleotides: TGTGCCAGCAGCCCCGGACAGCCTTATTATAACACTGAAGCTTTCTTT.

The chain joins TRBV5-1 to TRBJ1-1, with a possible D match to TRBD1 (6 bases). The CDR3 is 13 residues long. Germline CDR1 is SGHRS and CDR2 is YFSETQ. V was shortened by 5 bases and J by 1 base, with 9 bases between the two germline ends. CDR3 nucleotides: TGCGCCAGCAGTATGGGACAGAACACTGAAGCTTTCTTT. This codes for CASSMGQNTEAFF.

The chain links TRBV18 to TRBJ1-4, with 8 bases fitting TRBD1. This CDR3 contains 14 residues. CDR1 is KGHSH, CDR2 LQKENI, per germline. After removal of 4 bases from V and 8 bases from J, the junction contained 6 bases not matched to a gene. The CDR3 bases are TGTGCCAGCTCACTGACAGGGGAAGGGGAAAAACTGTTTTTT. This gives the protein CASSLTGEGEKLFF.

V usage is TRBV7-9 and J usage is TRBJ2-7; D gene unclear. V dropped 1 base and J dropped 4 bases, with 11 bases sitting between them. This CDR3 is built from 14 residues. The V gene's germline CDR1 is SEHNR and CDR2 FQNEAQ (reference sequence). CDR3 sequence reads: CASSLGTALYEQYF. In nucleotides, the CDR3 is TGTGCCAGCAGCTTAGGTACAGCCCTTTACGAGCAGTACTTC.

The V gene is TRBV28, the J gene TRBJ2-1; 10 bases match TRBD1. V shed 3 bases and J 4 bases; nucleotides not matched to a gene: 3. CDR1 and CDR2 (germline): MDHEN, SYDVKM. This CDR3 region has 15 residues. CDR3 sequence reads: CASSFGTGEYNEQFF. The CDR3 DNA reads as TGTGCCAGCAGTTTCGGGACAGGGGAATACAATGAGCAGTTCTTC.

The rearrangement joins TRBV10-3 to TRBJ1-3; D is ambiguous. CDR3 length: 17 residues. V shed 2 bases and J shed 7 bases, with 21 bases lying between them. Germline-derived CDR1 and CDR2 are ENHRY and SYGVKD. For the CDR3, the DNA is TGTGCCATCAGTGAGCCGGGTCCGGAAGTGGGGAGGAACACCATATATTTT. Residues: CAISEPGPEVGRNTIYF.

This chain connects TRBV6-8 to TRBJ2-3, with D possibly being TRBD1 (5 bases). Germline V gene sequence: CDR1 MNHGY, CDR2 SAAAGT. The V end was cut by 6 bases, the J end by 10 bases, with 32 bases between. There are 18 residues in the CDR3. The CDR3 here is CASSHAVGESKKGDAQYF. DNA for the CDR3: TGTGCCAGCAGCCACGCGGTTGGGGAATCAAAAAAAGGGGATGCGCAGTATTTT.

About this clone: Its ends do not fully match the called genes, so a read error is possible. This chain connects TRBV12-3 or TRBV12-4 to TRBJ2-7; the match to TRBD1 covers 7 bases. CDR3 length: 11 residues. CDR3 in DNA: TGTGCCAGCAGTTTAGGACAGGGCCTCCGATTC. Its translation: CASSLGQGLRF.

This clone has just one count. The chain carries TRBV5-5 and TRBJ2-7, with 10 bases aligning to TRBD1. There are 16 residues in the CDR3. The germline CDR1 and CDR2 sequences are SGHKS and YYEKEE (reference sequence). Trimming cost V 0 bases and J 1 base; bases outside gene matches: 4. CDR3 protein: CASSLDPGQGSYEQYF. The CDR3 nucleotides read TGTGCCAGCAGCTTGGACCCGGGACAGGGGTCCTACGAGCAGTACTTC. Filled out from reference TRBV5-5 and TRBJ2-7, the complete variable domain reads DAGVTQSPTHLIKTRGQQVTLRCSPISGHKSVSWYQQVLGQGPQFIFQYYEKEERGRGNFPDRFSARQFPNYSSELNVNALLLGDSALYLCASSLDPGQGSYEQYFGPGTRLTVT.

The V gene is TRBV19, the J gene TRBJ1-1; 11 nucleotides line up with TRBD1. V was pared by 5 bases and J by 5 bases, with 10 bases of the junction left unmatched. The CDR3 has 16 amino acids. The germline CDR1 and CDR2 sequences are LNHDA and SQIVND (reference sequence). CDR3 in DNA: TGTGCCAGTAGTTCGGGACAGGGGGTTGGGAGGACTGAAGCTTTCTTT. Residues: CASSSGQGVGRTEAFF.

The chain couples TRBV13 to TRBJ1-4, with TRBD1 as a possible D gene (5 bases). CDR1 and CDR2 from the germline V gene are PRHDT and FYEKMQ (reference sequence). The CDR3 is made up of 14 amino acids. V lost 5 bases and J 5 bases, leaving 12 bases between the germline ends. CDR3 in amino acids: CASSRTGPNEKLFF. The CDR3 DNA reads TGTGCCAGCAGCCGAACAGGTCCGAATGAAAAACTGTTTTTT.

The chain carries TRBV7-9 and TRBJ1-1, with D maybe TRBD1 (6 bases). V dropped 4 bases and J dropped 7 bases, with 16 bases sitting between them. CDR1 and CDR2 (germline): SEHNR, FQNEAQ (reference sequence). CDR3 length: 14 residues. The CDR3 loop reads CASSYYRENDEAFF. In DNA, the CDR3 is TGTGCCAGCAGCTACTACAGGGAGAACGATGAAGCTTTCTTT.

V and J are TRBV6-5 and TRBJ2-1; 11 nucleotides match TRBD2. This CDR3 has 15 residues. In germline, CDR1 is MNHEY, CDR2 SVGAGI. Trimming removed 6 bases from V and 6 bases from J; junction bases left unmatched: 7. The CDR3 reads CASSAGLAVSNEQFF. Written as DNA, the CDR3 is TGTGCCAGCAGCGCGGGACTAGCGGTAAGCAATGAGCAGTTCTTC.